These 10 T cell receptor beta chains were all obtained from the same sample, sequenced in a study of shared clonotypes between healthy human individuals. Sequencing was performed with immunoSEQ multiplex PCR; in TCRdb, only in-frame clones are kept and a portion is missing. The table includes over 2 million clones, 92% detected once. What was sequenced was naive CD4+ T cells from PBMCs. Subset: CD45RA+ positively selected. These TCRs come from a man aged 18 to 30 in good health. Some clones in this sample may be carry-over from other donors' samples.

The chain is built from TRBV11-2 and TRBJ2-1, with D possibly TRBD2 on 5 matching bases. There are 14 residues in the CDR3. CDR1 SGHAT and CDR2 FQNNGV come from the germline V gene. V gave up 3 bases and J gave up 3 bases, with 9 bases separating them. In nucleotides, the CDR3 is TGTGCCAGCAGCTTGGTAAGCGGCTACAATGAGCAGTTCTTC. It translates to CASSLVSGYNEQFF. Drawing the rest from reference TRBV11-2 and TRBJ2-1, the complete variable domain is EAGVAQSPRYKIIEKRQSVAFWCNPISGHATLYWYQQILGQGPKLLIQFQNNGVVDDSQLPKDRFSAERLKGVDSTLKIQPAKLEDSAVYLCASSLVSGYNEQFFGPGTRLTVL.

The chain recombines TRBV19 with TRBJ2-7; D may be TRBD2 (6 bases). CDR3 length: 14 amino acids. Trimming took off 2 bases at V and 6 bases at J, with 14 bases between the two ends. Looked up from germline, CDR1 is LNHDA and CDR2 is SQIVND (reference sequence). This chain's CDR3 is CASSILGGRSEQYF. In nucleotides, the CDR3 is TGTGCCAGTAGTATATTGGGGGGACGCTCCGAGCAGTACTTC.

V is TRBV10-3 and J is TRBJ2-1, with 9 positions matching TRBD1. The germline CDR1 and CDR2 sequences are ENHRY and SYGVKD. J lost 8 bases, V lost 6 bases, and 8 bases had no gene match. This CDR3 is built from 14 residues. The CDR3 nucleotides are TGTGCCATCAGGGGGGACAGGGATTTGGATGAGCAGTTCTTC. Residues: CAIRGDRDLDEQFF.

The chain couples TRBV4-1 to TRBJ1-2; 7 nucleotides line up with TRBD1. CDR1 MGHRA and CDR2 YSYEKL come from the germline V gene. The CDR3 runs to 14 residues. With 4 bases clipped from V and 0 bases from J, the junction kept 2 bases outside the gene matches. The CDR3 DNA reads as TGCGCCAGCAGCCTTGGGACAGCTAACTATGGCTACACCTTC. Its protein is CASSLGTANYGYTF.

The CDR3 coding sequence is TGTGCCAGCTCACTAGAAAGAAACAATGAGCAGTTCTTC. As protein: CASSLERNNEQFF. J is TRBJ2-1 and V is TRBV18; D call uncertain. Trimming removed 4 bases at V and 5 bases at J, with 9 bases between. The CDR3 has 13 residues. The germline CDR1 and CDR2 sequences are KGHSH and LQKENI. The whole variable domain, remainder taken from reference TRBV18 and TRBJ2-1, is NAGVMQNPRHLVRRRGQEARLRCSPMKGHSHVYWYRQLPEEGLKFMVYLQKENIIDESGMPKERFSAEFPKEGPSILRIQQVVRGDSAAYFCASSLERNNEQFFGPGTRLTVL.

The chain couples TRBV7-2 to TRBJ2-7; D uncertain. The CDR3 has 15 residues. The germline V gene encodes CDR1 SGHTA and CDR2 FQGNSA. Between the trimmed V and J ends, which lost 3 bases and 6 bases, there was a span of 18 bases. The CDR3 sequence is CASSFYPPTGPEQYF. The CDR3 DNA reads TGTGCCAGCAGCTTTTACCCCCCCACGGGTCCCGAGCAGTACTTC.

The chain uses TRBV6-1 and TRBJ2-5; D perhaps matches TRBD1 (6 bases). CDR1 is MNHNS and CDR2 is SASEGT in the germline V gene. Deletions cut 4 bases from V and 4 bases from J, with 10 bases between. CDR3 length: 13 amino acids. The CDR3 loop is CASSVQGRETQYF. The CDR3 DNA sequence: TGTGCCAGCAGTGTACAGGGTCGAGAGACCCAGTACTTC.

The chain combines TRBV2 with TRBJ2-1; 10 bases agree with TRBD2. Germline CDR1 and CDR2: SNHLY and FYNNEI. The CDR3 spans 15 residues. The J segment lost 9 bases and the V segment lost 10 bases, leaving 15 bases of the junction unmatched. In nucleotides, the CDR3 is TGTGCCATCAAACCTCTAGCGGGAGCTAGGGGTGAGCAGTTCTTC. Protein product: CAIKPLAGARGEQFF.

The chain couples TRBV29-1 to TRBJ2-2; 7 bases are a match to TRBD1. Germline trimming cut 7 bases from V and 2 bases from J; bases unmatched to any gene: 7. Germline CDR1 is SQVTM and CDR2 is ANQGSEA. This CDR3 comprises 14 residues. This chain's CDR3 is CSALTGVNTGELFF. DNA for the CDR3: TGCAGCGCGCTCACAGGGGTTAACACCGGGGAGCTGTTTTTT.

The V gene is TRBV7-6, the J gene TRBJ1-5; 8 nucleotides align to TRBD1. V lost 1 base, J lost 0 bases, and 11 bases stayed unmatched. The CDR3 is made up of 19 amino acids. Per germline, CDR1 SGHVS and CDR2 FNYEAQ. Written as DNA, the CDR3 is TGTGCCAGCAGCTTAGGAGCAGGGGGCGCGGGTTATAGCAATCAGCCCCAGCATTTT. Its translation: CASSLGAGGAGYSNQPQHF.